This T cell receptor beta chain was identified in a study of T cells after yellow fever vaccination. Study-wide findings and caveats: The booster saw the reappearance of most primary-vaccination clones (approximately 97% CD4, about 90% CD8).

CDR1 and CDR2 from the germline V gene are MNHEY and SVGEGT. The CDR3 is made up of 15 amino acids. V was trimmed by 6 bases and J by 8 bases, leaving 19 bases between them. Remarks on this clonotype: Its antigen remains unknown.

TCRdb redid the calling of the 5' RACE reads with MiXCR, one entry per CDR3 protein. The sample contains just under 600,000 distinct CDR3 sequences, approximately 13% of which appear only once. This rearrangement joins TRBV6-2 or TRBV6-3 to TRBJ2-2; D gene unclear. The starting material was PBMCs, obtained on the day of the yellow fever booster vaccination. The source of this sequence is a man aged 30 to 45 who received the YFV17D yellow fever vaccine. The CDR3 here is CASSPLRSRTGELFF. The CDR3 DNA sequence: TGTGCCAGCAGCCCACTCCGGTCGAGAACGGGGGAGCTGTTTTTT.